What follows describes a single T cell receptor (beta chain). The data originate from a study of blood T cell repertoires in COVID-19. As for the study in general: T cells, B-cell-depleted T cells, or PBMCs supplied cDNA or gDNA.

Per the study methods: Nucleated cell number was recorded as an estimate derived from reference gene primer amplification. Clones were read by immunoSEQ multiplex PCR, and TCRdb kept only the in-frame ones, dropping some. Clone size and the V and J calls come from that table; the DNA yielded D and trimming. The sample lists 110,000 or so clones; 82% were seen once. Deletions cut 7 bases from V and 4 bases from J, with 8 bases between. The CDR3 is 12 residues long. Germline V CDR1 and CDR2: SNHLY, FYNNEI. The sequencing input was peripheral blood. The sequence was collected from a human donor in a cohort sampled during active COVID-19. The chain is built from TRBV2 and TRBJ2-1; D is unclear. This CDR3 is CASNGGYNEQFF. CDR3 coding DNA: TGTGCCAGCAATGGCGGATACAATGAGCAGTTCTTC.